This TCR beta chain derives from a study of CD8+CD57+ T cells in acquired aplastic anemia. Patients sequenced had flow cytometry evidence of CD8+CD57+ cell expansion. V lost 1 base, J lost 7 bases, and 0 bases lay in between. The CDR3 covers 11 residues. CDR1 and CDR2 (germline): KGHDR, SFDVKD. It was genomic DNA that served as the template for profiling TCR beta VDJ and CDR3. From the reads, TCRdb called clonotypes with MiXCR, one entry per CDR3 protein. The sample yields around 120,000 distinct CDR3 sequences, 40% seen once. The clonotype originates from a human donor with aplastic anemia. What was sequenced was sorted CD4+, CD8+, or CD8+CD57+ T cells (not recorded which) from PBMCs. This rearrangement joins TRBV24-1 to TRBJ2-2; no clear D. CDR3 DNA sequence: TGTGCCACCAGTGATTTCGGGGAGCTGTTTTTT. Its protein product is CATSDFGELFF.